Given below is one T cell receptor (beta chain) in context. Its antigen is not known. A much larger clone sits a single nucleotide away, making a read error possible. This entry belongs to a study of CD8 T cells in ankylosing spondylitis. General observations from the study: Ankylosing spondylitis blood appeared to be characterized by a TCR beta motif of 8 or 9 highly homologous variants. Some motif variants had been reported before (in reactive arthritis synovial fluid and blood). The clones that were linked to disease were reported to be significantly enriched in matched synovial fluid samples from ankylosing spondylitis patients.

Libraries for TCR beta were made by quantitative 5'-RACE with molecular barcodes. TCRdb re-analysed the 5' RACE reads in MiXCR, keeping a single row per CDR3 protein. Of fewer than 250,000 distinct CDR3 sequences listed, over 9.5% were seen once; the top ten hold 2.6%. Germline values: CDR1 SGHVS, CDR2 FQNEAQ. The CDR3 sequence is 15 residues long. This receptor was obtained from a male donor with ankylosing spondylitis or in good health (not recorded which). The sequencing sample was made of blood, either unsorted or a sorted T cell fraction (not recorded which). The J gene is TRBJ2-5, the V gene TRBV7-8; D uncertain. The CDR3 coding sequence is TGTGCCAGCAGCTTAGGGTCGGCCAGTCAAGAGGCCCAGTACTTC. Translated, it gives CASSLGSASQEAQYF.